The clone carrying this TCR beta chain was detected many times. This entry belongs to a study of T cells in Graves' hyperthyroidism and ophthalmopathy. The source material, RNA transcripts, was used to amplify TCR beta CDR3 regions. The study used the HTBI primer set for a first-round RT-PCR of the TCR CDR3. Each CDR3 protein is one row after TCRdb ran MiXCR on the multiplex PCR reads. This table holds about 520,000 distinct CDR3 sequences, around a quarter found once. Germline CDR1 is LNHDA and CDR2 is SQIVND (reference sequence). Trimming removed 5 bases from V and 4 bases from J, with 12 bases in between. The CDR3 is made up of 14 amino acids.

This TCR derives from a woman aged 25 to 39 with Graves' ophthalmopathy. Sequencing was performed on blood. The chain is built from TRBV19 and TRBJ1-5; D unclear. The CDR3 region is CASSLGRTNQPQHF. The CDR3 coding sequence is TGTGCCAGTAGTCTTGGACGGACGAATCAGCCCCAGCATTTT.